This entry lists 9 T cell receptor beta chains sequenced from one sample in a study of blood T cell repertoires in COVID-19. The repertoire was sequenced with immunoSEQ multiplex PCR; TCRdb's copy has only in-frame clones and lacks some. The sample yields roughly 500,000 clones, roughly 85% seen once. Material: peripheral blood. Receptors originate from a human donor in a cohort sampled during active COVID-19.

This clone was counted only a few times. The CDR3 loop is CASRTGTGGPHEQYF. CDR3 coding DNA: TGTGCCAGCAGGACCGGGACAGGGGGTCCCCACGAGCAGTACTTC. V gene TRBV2 combines with J gene TRBJ2-7, with 11 nucleotides matching TRBD1. The V and J ends lost 6 bases and 5 bases, in that order; junction bases with no gene match: 9. Germline lookup yields CDR1 SNHLY and CDR2 FYNNEI. The CDR3 sequence is 15 residues long.

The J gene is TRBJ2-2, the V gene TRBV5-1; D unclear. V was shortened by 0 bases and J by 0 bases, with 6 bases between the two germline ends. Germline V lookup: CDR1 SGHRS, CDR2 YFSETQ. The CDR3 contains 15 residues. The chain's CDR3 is CASSLVSANTGELFF. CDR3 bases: TGCGCCAGCAGCTTGGTATCAGCGAACACCGGGGAGCTGTTTTTT.

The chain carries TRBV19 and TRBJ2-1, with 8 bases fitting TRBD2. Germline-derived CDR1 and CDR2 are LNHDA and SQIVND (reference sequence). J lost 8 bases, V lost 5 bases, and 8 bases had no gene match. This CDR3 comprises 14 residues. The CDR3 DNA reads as TGTGCCAGTAGTGCCAAAGCGGGAGCTCATGAGCAGTTCTTC. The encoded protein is CASSAKAGAHEQFF.

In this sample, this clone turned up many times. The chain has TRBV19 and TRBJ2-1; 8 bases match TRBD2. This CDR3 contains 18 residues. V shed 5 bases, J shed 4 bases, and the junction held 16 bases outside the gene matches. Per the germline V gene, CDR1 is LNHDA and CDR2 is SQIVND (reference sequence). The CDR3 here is CASSLGERERGIYNEQFF. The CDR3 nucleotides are TGTGCCAGTAGTCTGGGGGAGCGGGAGAGGGGTATTTACAATGAGCAGTTCTTC.

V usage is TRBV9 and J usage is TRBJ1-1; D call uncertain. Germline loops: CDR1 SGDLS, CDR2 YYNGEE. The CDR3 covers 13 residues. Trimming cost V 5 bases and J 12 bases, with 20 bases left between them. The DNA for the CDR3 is TGTGCCAGCAGATCTTCCGGGATACGAAGCTCTTTCTTT. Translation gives CASRSSGIRSSFF.

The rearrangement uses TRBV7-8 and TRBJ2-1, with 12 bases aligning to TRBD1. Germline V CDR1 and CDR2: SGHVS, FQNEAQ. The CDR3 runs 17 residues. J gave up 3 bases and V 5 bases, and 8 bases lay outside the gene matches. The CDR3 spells CASSPGTGGMNYNEQFF. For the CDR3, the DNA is TGTGCCAGCAGCCCAGGGACAGGGGGCATGAACTACAATGAGCAGTTCTTC.

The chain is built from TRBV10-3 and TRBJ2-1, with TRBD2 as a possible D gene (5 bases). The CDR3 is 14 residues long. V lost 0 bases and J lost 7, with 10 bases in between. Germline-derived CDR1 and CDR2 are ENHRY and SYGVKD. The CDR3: CAISESEDGNEQFF. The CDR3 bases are TGTGCCATCAGTGAGTCGGAGGACGGGAATGAGCAGTTCTTC.

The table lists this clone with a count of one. Here the CDR3 DNA reads TGTGCCAGCAGTTATTTCGGTGCGAACACCGGGGAGCTGTTTTTT. It encodes CASSYFGANTGELFF. This chain links TRBV6-2 or TRBV6-3 with TRBJ2-2, with D unresolved. The CDR3 is 15 residues long. Germline CDR1 is MNHEY and CDR2 is SVGEGT. Trimming shortened V by 3 bases and J by 0 bases, and 8 bases separated the two germline ends.

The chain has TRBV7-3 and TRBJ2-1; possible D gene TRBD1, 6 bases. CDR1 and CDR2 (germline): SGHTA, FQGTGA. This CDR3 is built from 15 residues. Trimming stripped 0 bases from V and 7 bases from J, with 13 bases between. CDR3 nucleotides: TGTGCCAGCAGCTTAACCGTCTCAGGGGAGAATGAGCAGTTCTTC. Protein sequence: CASSLTVSGENEQFF.